The clone carrying this TCR beta chain occurred many times. Germline lookup yields CDR1 SGHTA and CDR2 FQGNSA. Between the trimmed V and J ends, which lost 2 bases and 0 bases, there was a span of 11 bases. The CDR3 has 17 amino acids. TCRdb's table, derived via immunoSEQ multiplex PCR, lists solely in-frame clones and lacks some. The sample consists of around 200,000 clones, roughly 87% of them appearing once. The data are from a study of blood T cell repertoires in COVID-19. Study at large: The analysed material was cDNA or gDNA that came from T cells, B-cell-depleted T cells, or PBMCs.

The sequence was collected from a middle-aged woman with acute COVID-19. Source material: PBMCs or T cells enriched from blood (not recorded which). This chain links TRBV7-2 with TRBJ2-6; maybe TRBD1 (5 bases). The CDR3, as DNA: TGTGCCAGCAGCTTATCGACAGCCCGCTCTGGGGCCAACGTCCTGACTTTC. Translating it yields CASSLSTARSGANVLTF.